This TCR beta chain was captured in a study of early T cells in non-severe SARS-CoV-2 infection. A single record per CDR3 protein comes from TCRdb applying MiXCR to the 5' RACE reads. The sample contains over 75,000 distinct CDR3 sequences, approximately 13% of which appear only once. Findings and caveats of the study: A preference for anti-spike CD8 responses marked VDJdb matching, which missed private and CD4 specificities.

This clonotype was recorded a few times. Its antigen is not identified. This receptor was taken from an adult who was a healthcare worker with PCR-confirmed SARS-CoV-2 infection or an uninfected control (not recorded which). The sample comprised whole blood.

This CDR3 reads CASSDSSGGSTDTQYF. CDR3 sequence (DNA): TGTGCCAGCAGTGACTCGAGCGGGGGTTCCACAGATACGCAGTATTTT. This chain joins TRBV6-4 and TRBJ2-3, with 8 bases that match TRBD2. CDR3 length equals 16 residues. Trimming removed 0 bases from V and 2 bases from J; junction bases left unmatched: 4. From germline, CDR1 is MRHNA and CDR2 SNTAGT.